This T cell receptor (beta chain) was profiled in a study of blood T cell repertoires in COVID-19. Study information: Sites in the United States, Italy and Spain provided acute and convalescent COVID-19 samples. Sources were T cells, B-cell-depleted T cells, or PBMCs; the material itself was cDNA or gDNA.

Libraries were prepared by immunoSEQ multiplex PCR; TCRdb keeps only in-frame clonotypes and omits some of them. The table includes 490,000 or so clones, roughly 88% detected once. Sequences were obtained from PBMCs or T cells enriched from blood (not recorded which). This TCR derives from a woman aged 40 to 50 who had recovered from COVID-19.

In DNA form, the CDR3 reads TGTGCCAGCAGCCAAGAGAAGGGGAAAAACATTCAGTACTTC. It encodes CASSQEKGKNIQYF. This rearrangement joins TRBV3-1 (or the pseudogene TRBV3-2) to TRBJ2-4, with D perhaps TRBD1 (5 bases). This CDR3 is 14 amino acids long. V was trimmed by 0 bases and J by 4 bases, leaving 7 bases between them. Germline-derived CDR1 and CDR2 are LGHDT and YNNKEL (reference sequence).